This passage covers 27 T cell receptor beta chains from one sample sequenced in a study of cytomegalovirus exposure and HLA in healthy donors. PCR primers comprised 60 Vbeta and 13 Jbeta primers. Only in-frame clones appear in the TCRdb table, and some are missing; sequencing was by immunoSEQ multiplex PCR. The repertoire consists of 50,000 to 70,000 clones, with 60% to 80% occurring once and the leading ten covering around 2.6%. The specimen sequenced was PBMCs. The receptors shown here come from a female donor in good health and CMV-seronegative.

The chain joins TRBV6-6 to TRBJ1-5; D not certain. CDR3 length: 13 amino acids. In germline, CDR1 is MNHNY, CDR2 SVGAGI (reference sequence). V dropped 0 bases and J dropped 9 bases, with 9 bases sitting between them. The CDR3 is CASSYSSPWPQHF. In DNA form, the CDR3 reads TGTGCCAGCAGTTACTCGAGTCCCTGGCCCCAGCATTTT.

This clone has just a few counts. The chain employs TRBV6-4 and TRBJ2-7; 7 nucleotides match TRBD1. Looked up from germline, CDR1 is MRHNA and CDR2 is SNTAGT. Unmatched junction bases numbered 20, after V lost 11 bases and J lost 1 base. This CDR3 is 17 amino acids long. In DNA, the CDR3 is TGTGCCGGACGCCGGGACAGTGAACCGTTGGGGTCCTACGAGCAGTACTTC. Protein product: CAGRRDSEPLGSYEQYF.

The chain combines TRBV25-1 with TRBJ2-2, with D tentatively TRBD1 (5 bases). Trimming stripped 3 bases from V and 6 bases from J, with 11 bases between. CDR1 is MGHDK and CDR2 is SYGVNS in the germline V gene. The CDR3 spans 14 residues. The CDR3 is CASSDRDGAGELFF. The CDR3 DNA is TGTGCCAGCAGTGACAGGGATGGGGCCGGGGAGCTGTTTTTT.

The chain is built from TRBV2 and TRBJ1-2; the D gene is possibly TRBD1 (6 bases). The CDR3 consists of 16 residues. V shed 7 bases and J shed 0 bases, with 18 bases lying between them. Germline V gene data show CDR1 as SNHLY and CDR2 as FYNNEI. The CDR3 loop reads CASTGLTGETNYGYTF. Written as DNA, the CDR3 is TGTGCCAGCACTGGATTGACAGGAGAGACTAACTATGGCTACACCTTC.

The rearrangement uses TRBV19 and TRBJ2-7; perhaps TRBD1 as D (5 bases). The germline V gene encodes CDR1 LNHDA and CDR2 SQIVND (reference sequence). Trimming took 5 bases from V and 6 from J, leaving 14 bases between them. This CDR3 is built from 13 residues. The CDR3 region is CASSGDRWSEQYF. The DNA for the CDR3 is TGTGCCAGTAGTGGTGACAGATGGAGCGAGCAGTACTTC.

For the CDR3, the DNA is TGTGCCAGCAGGTCTAGCGCATCTGGGAAGGATGAGCAGTTCTTC. Residues: CASRSSASGKDEQFF. V gene TRBV7-9 combines with J gene TRBJ2-1, with D perhaps TRBD2 (6 bases). Looked up from germline, CDR1 is SEHNR and CDR2 is FQNEAQ (reference sequence). V lost 6 bases and J lost 8, with 20 bases in between. The CDR3 extends over 15 amino acids.

The chain recombines TRBV19 with TRBJ1-6, with 7 positions matching TRBD1. The CDR3 consists of 16 residues. J was trimmed by 7 bases and V by 5 bases; bases with no gene match: 11. The V gene's germline CDR1 is LNHDA and CDR2 SQIVND (reference sequence). CDR3 in DNA: TGTGCCAGTAGTCCCATTTGGGGGACAGAGAATTCACCCCTCCACTTT. This encodes CASSPIWGTENSPLHF.

This clone was seen once. The rearrangement links TRBV29-1 to TRBJ1-2; TRBD1 agrees at 8 bases. The germline V gene has CDR1 SQVTM and CDR2 ANQGSEA. V gave up 3 bases and J gave up 4 bases; unmatched junction bases: 10. CDR3 length equals 15 residues. This chain's CDR3 is CSVDKFRGPGYGYTF. The DNA of the CDR3 is TGCAGCGTTGACAAATTCAGGGGGCCTGGCTATGGCTACACCTTC.

The rearrangement links TRBV7-9 to TRBJ1-4; 10 nucleotides align to TRBD1. There are 15 residues in the CDR3. Germline-derived CDR1 and CDR2 are SEHNR and FQNEAQ (reference sequence). V gave up 4 bases and J gave up 13 bases; unmatched junction bases: 12. The CDR3 loop is CASSSLGTGEYGLFF. In nucleotides, the CDR3 is TGTGCCAGCAGCTCTCTTGGGACAGGGGAGTATGGACTGTTTTTT.

The CDR3: CASSLVEGVWTSGGYEQFF. The CDR3 DNA is TGTGCCAGCAGCTTGGTTGAGGGGGTGTGGACTAGCGGGGGATATGAGCAGTTCTTC. The rearrangement uses TRBV5-4 and TRBJ2-1; 13 bases match TRBD2. The CDR3 length is 19 residues. V shed 0 bases and J 8 bases; nucleotides not matched to a gene: 14. CDR1 and CDR2 (germline): SGHNT, YYREEE (reference sequence).

The chain recombines TRBV5-6 with TRBJ2-1; the D is unclear. CDR3 size: 13 residues. Germline loops: CDR1 SGHDT, CDR2 YYEEEE. V was shortened by 2 bases and J by 5 bases, with 8 bases between the two germline ends. CDR3 in DNA: TGTGCCAGCAGCTTTCAGCGAGACAATGAGCAGTTCTTC. Translated: CASSFQRDNEQFF.

The rearrangement uses TRBV19 and TRBJ2-7; 11 nucleotides match TRBD1. V was pared by 5 bases and J by 3 bases, with 6 bases of the junction left unmatched. The V gene's germline CDR1 is LNHDA and CDR2 SQIVND (reference sequence). CDR3 length: 15 residues. As DNA, the CDR3 is TGTGCCAGTAGTGCCCGGGACAGGGGGATCTACGAGCAGTACTTC. This translates into CASSARDRGIYEQYF.

V gene TRBV28 combines with J gene TRBJ1-1; 10 bases align to TRBD1. The CDR3 has 16 residues. Germline V CDR1 and CDR2: MDHEN, SYDVKM. The J segment lost 3 bases and the V segment lost 5 bases, leaving 9 bases of the junction unmatched. The CDR3 region is CASSADRGRLDTEAFF. CDR3 DNA sequence: TGTGCCAGCAGTGCCGACAGGGGGCGCTTGGACACTGAAGCTTTCTTT.

The chain joins TRBV2 to TRBJ1-2; 7 bases line up with TRBD1. V lost 7 bases, J lost 0 bases, and 14 bases stayed unmatched. The CDR3 is made up of 17 amino acids. CDR1 SNHLY and CDR2 FYNNEI come from the germline V gene. CDR3 bases: TGTGCCAGCACCGACATAGGGACAGCCCTAGCTAACTATGGCTACACCTTC. The encoded protein is CASTDIGTALANYGYTF.

This chain joins TRBV6-4 and TRBJ2-5, with TRBD2 matching over 11 bases. Trimming removed 3 bases from V and 3 bases from J; junction bases left unmatched: 15. Per germline, CDR1 MRHNA and CDR2 SNTAGT. The CDR3 has 19 residues. The DNA for the CDR3 is TGTGCCAGCAGTGAGCTGCCTAGCGGGGGGCAGGGGGTAGAAGAGACCCAGTACTTC. Its translation: CASSELPSGGQGVEETQYF.

The gene calls are TRBV7-8 and TRBJ2-7; 7 nucleotides align to TRBD2. The length of the CDR3 is 14 residues. The trim removed 1 base at V and 6 bases at J, leaving 6 bases unmatched. From germline, CDR1 is SGHVS and CDR2 FQNEAQ. CDR3: CASSLGAGVGEQYF. The CDR3, as DNA: TGTGCCAGCAGCTTAGGGGCGGGGGTTGGCGAGCAGTACTTC.

The chain couples TRBV4-3 to TRBJ2-7; 8 bases are shared with TRBD2. CDR3 length: 15 residues. Germline V gives CDR1 LGHNA, CDR2 YSLEER. The V gene end was trimmed by 0 bases and the J gene end by 2 bases; junction bases not matched to a gene: 3. The CDR3 spells CASSQDLSGTYEQYF. The CDR3 nucleotides are TGCGCCAGCAGCCAAGATCTTAGCGGGACCTACGAGCAGTACTTC.

The chain has TRBV27 and TRBJ1-2; no firm D call. The germline V and J ends were trimmed by 0 bases and 5 bases, with 4 bases remaining between them. The CDR3 consists of 12 residues. CDR1 MNHEY and CDR2 SMNVEV come from the germline V gene (reference sequence). The CDR3 DNA sequence: TGTGCCAGCAGTTTATCCGGGTATGGCTACACCTTC. Protein sequence: CASSLSGYGYTF.

This clone appeared a single time. The chain couples TRBV10-3 to TRBJ1-1, with 8 positions matching TRBD1. The CDR3 spans 14 residues. Per the germline V gene, CDR1 is ENHRY and CDR2 is SYGVKD. V trimming: 6 bases; J trimming: 1 base; junction bases outside the gene matches: 4. The CDR3 sequence is CAIRRGQGNTEAFF. The CDR3 DNA reads as TGTGCCATCAGGCGAGGACAGGGGAACACTGAAGCTTTCTTT.

The V and J genes are TRBV7-9 and TRBJ2-5; 10 bases are shared with TRBD2. Unmatched junction bases numbered 13, after V lost 4 bases and J lost 2 bases. Germline V lookup: CDR1 SEHNR, CDR2 FQNEAQ (reference sequence). This CDR3 region has 18 residues. CDR3 in DNA: TGTGCCAGCAGCTCAAGTCGTAGCGGGGGGCTCCTACAAGAGACCCAGTACTTC. It codes for CASSSSRSGGLLQETQYF.

The chain carries TRBV15 and TRBJ1-5; D not resolved. Germline CDR1 and CDR2: LNHNV and YYDKDF (reference sequence). V was shortened by 0 bases and J by 7 bases, with 13 bases between the two germline ends. CDR3 length: 15 amino acids. DNA of the CDR3: TGTGCCACCAGCAGAGATCCGGGGTCCAACCAGCCCCAGCATTTT. Amino acid sequence: CATSRDPGSNQPQHF.

The rearrangement uses TRBV5-4 and TRBJ2-7; the match to TRBD2 covers 9 bases. Germline V CDR1 and CDR2: SGHNT, YYREEE (reference sequence). With V trimmed by 4 bases and J by 7 bases, 15 bases remained unmatched. The CDR3 consists of 16 residues. The DNA for the CDR3 is TGTGCCAGCAGCCCCGGAGGTAGCGGGGGCCCCTTAGAGCAGTACTTC. Protein: CASSPGGSGGPLEQYF.

This clone occurred a few times. The rearrangement links TRBV14 to TRBJ2-7; TRBD2 matches at 11 bases. Germline V gene sequence: CDR1 SGHDN, CDR2 FVKESK. Trimming removed 4 bases from V and 1 base from J; junction bases left unmatched: 3. This CDR3 is 15 amino acids long. The CDR3 spells CASSLRTSGSYEQYF. The CDR3 DNA reads TGTGCCAGCAGCCTTCGGACTAGCGGGTCCTACGAGCAGTACTTC.

The genes are TRBV7-9 and TRBJ1-2; 10 bases map to TRBD1. CDR1 is SEHNR, CDR2 FQNEAQ, per germline (reference sequence). J lost 3 bases, V lost 5 bases, and 9 bases had no gene match. CDR3 length equals 16 residues. The CDR3 DNA is TGTGCCAGCAGCCCAGCGGGACAGGGGTTGGACTATGGCTACACCTTC. Translated, it gives CASSPAGQGLDYGYTF.

CDR3 loop: CASRPLSDTGELFF. For the CDR3, the DNA is TGTGCCAGCCGTCCCCTGTCAGACACCGGGGAGCTGTTTTTT. The rearrangement joins TRBV28 to TRBJ2-2; D remains unclear. CDR1 is MDHEN and CDR2 is SYDVKM in the germline V gene. The V end was cut by 8 bases, the J end by 3 bases, with 13 bases between. The CDR3 runs to 14 residues.

The gene calls are TRBV9 and TRBJ1-2; no clear D. From germline, CDR1 is SGDLS and CDR2 YYNGEE. The CDR3 is 13 amino acids. V lost 3 bases, J lost 0 bases, and 6 bases lay in between. Here the CDR3 reads CASSAGTNYGYTF. In nucleotides, the CDR3 is TGTGCCAGCAGCGCCGGGACTAACTATGGCTACACCTTC.

The chain combines TRBV11-2 with TRBJ2-1, with TRBD2 matching over 14 bases. This CDR3 is 16 amino acids long. CDR1 and CDR2 (germline): SGHAT, FQNNGV. The V and J ends lost 1 base and 9 bases, in that order; junction bases with no gene match: 5. The CDR3 loop reads CASSLGLAGGSSEQFF. The CDR3 bases are TGTGCCAGCAGCTTAGGACTAGCGGGGGGGAGCAGTGAGCAGTTCTTC.